This T cell receptor beta chain came from a study of blood T cell repertoires in COVID-19. Whole-study context: The United States, Italy and Spain were the sources of the acute and convalescent COVID-19 samples. PBMCs, B-cell-depleted T cells, or T cells were the source of the cDNA or gDNA that made up the material.

This clone was counted between two and nine times. The V and J ends lost 1 base and 3 bases respectively, with 16 bases between them. The CDR3 has 16 residues. Germline-derived CDR1 and CDR2 are LGHNA and YSLEER. As originally analysed: Estimates of nucleated cell counts were drawn from the amplification of reference gene primers. Profiling relied on immunoSEQ multiplex PCR, and the TCRdb table lists in-frame clones only, not all of them. V and J calls and clone size are as listed in that table; D and trimming were resolved from the DNA. Of some 43,000 clones in the sample, roughly 87% were seen once.

The sample taken for sequencing was peripheral blood. The genes are TRBV4-3 and TRBJ2-7, with a possible D match to TRBD2 (5 bases). This clonotype was sampled from a man aged 55 to 70 with active COVID-19. The CDR3 here is CASSQGPADSYYEQYF. CDR3 sequence (DNA): TGCGCCAGCAGCCAAGGGCCCGCGGACTCGTACTACGAGCAGTACTTC.